The sequence of this TCR beta chain was determined in a study of T-cell memory formation after mild COVID-19. Turning to the study itself: Among the donors, TCR clusters were largely specific to each donor.

Using its own MiXCR run on the 5' RACE reads, TCRdb lists one record per CDR3 protein. The sample carries hundreds of thousands of distinct CDR3 sequences, roughly 21% recorded once. Per the germline V gene, CDR1 is SGHNT and CDR2 is YENEEA. The CDR3 consists of 14 residues. The junction had 3 bases not matched to a gene; V was cut back by 4 bases and J by 2 bases. This clonotype was counted between two and nine times. The sequenced sample consisted of PBMCs or a T cell subset sorted from them (not recorded which). This receptor was obtained from an adult woman who had mild COVID-19 (a few samples of this study predate the infection). Cell type and time point are not known. The chain carries TRBV11-3 and TRBJ1-1, with 8 bases that match TRBD1. This CDR3 is CASSYRGDNTEAFF. DNA of the CDR3: TGTGCCAGCAGCTACAGGGGGGACAACACTGAAGCTTTCTTT.